This passage covers 4 T cell receptor beta chains from one sample sequenced in a study of vaccination and CD4 T cells after COVID-19. Antigens for these TCRs are unknown. The Oncomine TCR Beta short-read assay was applied to DNA of cultured CD4+ T cells. One entry per CDR3 protein results from TCRdb running MiXCR on the PCR reads. This table has 9,500 to 15,000 distinct CDR3 sequences, approximately 55% appearing once. Regarding treatment: roughly nine-day PBMC culture with coronavirus spike peptide pools or control peptides (ViraFEST assay). The sample taken for sequencing was CD4+ T cells from blood, cultured in vitro. These receptors all come from a human donor who had recovered from COVID-19.

The V and J genes are TRBV7-9 and TRBJ1-2; TRBD1 might be the D (5 bases). This CDR3 region has 13 residues. The germline V and J ends were trimmed by 3 bases and 6 bases, with 11 bases remaining between them. Germline V gives CDR1 SEHNR, CDR2 FQNEAQ (reference sequence). The CDR3 DNA reads TGTGCCAGCAGCTTCACAGGTCGTGATGGCTACACCTTC. This translates into CASSFTGRDGYTF.

Only a few counts were recorded for this clonotype. The V and J genes are TRBV6-1 and TRBJ1-6; D remains unclear. The V end lost 6 bases, the J end lost 6 bases, and 15 bases lay between the germline ends. Germline CDR1 and CDR2: MNHNS and SASEGT. This CDR3 has 15 amino acids. CDR3 nucleotides: TGTGCCAGCAGGTTGATGGGGTACCCTAATTCACCCCTCCACTTT. Amino acid sequence: CASRLMGYPNSPLHF.

The sample holds a few counts of this clonotype. The chain has TRBV10-3 and TRBJ2-2; no clear D gene. The CDR3 extends over 14 amino acids. The germline V and J ends were trimmed by 6 bases and 0 bases, with 8 bases remaining between them. CDR1 is ENHRY, CDR2 SYGVKD, per germline. The CDR3 nucleotides are TGTGCCATCAGAACAGAAGCGAACACCGGGGAGCTGTTTTTT. This sequence encodes CAIRTEANTGELFF.

The V and J genes are TRBV7-6 and TRBJ1-5; a possible D gene is TRBD1 (5 bases). V lost 4 bases and J 4 bases, leaving 11 bases between the germline ends. CDR1 and CDR2 from the germline V gene are SGHVS and FNYEAQ. The CDR3 is made up of 14 amino acids. CDR3 amino acids: CASSSQGANQPQHF. The CDR3 coding sequence is TGTGCCAGCAGCTCTCAGGGAGCGAATCAGCCCCAGCATTTT.